The clone carrying this TCR beta chain turned up a few times. Original data processing: Reference gene primer amplification in the assay estimated nucleated cell counts. The protocol was immunoSEQ multiplex PCR, while the TCRdb copy is restricted to in-frame clones and leaves out a portion. D and trimming come from the DNA, and the V and J calls and clone size come from that table. The sample includes 150,000 to 160,000 clones, about 80% of them seen just once. Germline loops: CDR1 SGHRS, CDR2 YFSETQ. V was clipped by 0 bases and J by 7 bases; unmatched bases: 9. CDR3 length: 15 amino acids. The data were taken from a study of blood T cell repertoires in COVID-19. Overall study: Donors in the United States, Italy and Spain gave samples during acute or convalescent COVID-19. The analysed material was cDNA or gDNA that came from T cells, B-cell-depleted T cells, or PBMCs.

This sequence was found in a woman aged 55-69 years with acute or convalescent COVID-19. The chain couples TRBV5-1 to TRBJ1-2; 7 bases fit TRBD1. Sequenced sample: peripheral blood. In DNA, the CDR3 is TGCGCCAGCAGCTTGGAGGGACAGCCCAGGGGTGGCTACACCTTC. Translating gives CASSLEGQPRGGYTF.